Below, 29 T cell receptor beta chains from the same sample are listed, as sequenced in a study of CD8+ T cells in alopecia areata. Isolated RNA was reverse transcribed into cDNA used as the sequencing template. Libraries were prepared by immunoSEQ multiplex PCR; TCRdb keeps only in-frame clonotypes and omits some of them. This repertoire shows about 210,000 clones, roughly two fifths found once; its top ten account for 0.4% to 0.55%. Treatment specified: oral pan-JAK inhibitor, 5-10 mg twice daily. The sample consisted of CD4+ T cells sorted from blood, taken at approximately week 30, from a patient treated with tofacitinib. These receptors came from a human donor with alopecia areata.

This chain uses TRBV15 with TRBJ2-7; TRBD2 aligns across 11 bases. With V trimmed by 5 bases and J by 3 bases, 9 bases remained unmatched. CDR1 and CDR2 (germline): LNHNV, YYDKDF (reference sequence). The length of the CDR3 is 16 residues. CDR3: CATSAPGLAGGYEQYF. Written as DNA, the CDR3 is TGTGCCACCAGCGCGCCGGGGCTAGCGGGGGGCTACGAGCAGTACTTC.

The chain has TRBV5-1 and TRBJ2-7, with 9 bases aligning to TRBD1. This CDR3 spans 15 amino acids. The junction had 5 bases not matched to a gene; V was cut back by 4 bases and J by 0 bases. Germline CDR1 is SGHRS and CDR2 is YFSETQ. The CDR3 nucleotides read TGCGCCAGCAGCGCCGGACAGGGGTTCTCCTACGAGCAGTACTTC. Amino acids: CASSAGQGFSYEQYF.

V and J are TRBV4-1 and TRBJ2-3; D may be TRBD1 or TRBD2 (5 bases each). This CDR3 region has 17 residues. V lost 2 bases and J lost 3, with 18 bases in between. Germline V gene sequence: CDR1 MGHRA, CDR2 YSYEKL. The CDR3 nucleotides read TGCGCCAGCAGCCAACCCCGAAGGGGAGCGAAGACAGATACGCAGTATTTT. This sequence encodes CASSQPRRGAKTDTQYF.

V and J are TRBV10-3 and TRBJ1-5, with 9 bases that match TRBD1. Losses at the gene ends were 6 bases for V and 2 bases for J; bases not matched to a gene: 5. This CDR3 region has 15 residues. Germline V gives CDR1 ENHRY, CDR2 SYGVKD. CDR3 in amino acids: CAIRPDRGGNQPQHF. In DNA form, the CDR3 reads TGTGCCATCAGGCCGGACAGGGGCGGCAATCAGCCCCAGCATTTT.

This clone was recorded a few times. V usage is TRBV10-3 and J usage is TRBJ2-1; 8 bases align to TRBD2. The J segment lost 9 bases and the V segment lost 4 bases, leaving 8 bases of the junction unmatched. The CDR3 sequence is 14 residues long. Germline CDR1 and CDR2: ENHRY and SYGVKD. CDR3 nucleotides: TGTGCCATCAGTGCTGGCGGGGGGAAGGGTGAGCAGTTCTTC. This encodes CAISAGGGKGEQFF.

This sequence joins TRBV14 and TRBJ1-2, with TRBD1 matching over 7 bases. Germline V lookup: CDR1 SGHDN, CDR2 FVKESK. The CDR3 length is 17 residues. With V trimmed by 3 bases and J by 4 bases, 14 bases remained unmatched. CDR3 in amino acids: CASSQIGQATFGYGYTF. The CDR3 DNA reads TGTGCCAGCAGCCAGATCGGACAGGCAACCTTTGGCTATGGCTACACCTTC. Full variable domain (missing parts from reference TRBV14 and TRBJ1-2): EAGVTQFPSHSVIEKGQTVTLRCDPISGHDNLYWYRRVMGKEIKFLLHFVKESKQDESGMPNNRFLAERTGGTYSTLKVQPAELEDSGVYFCASSQIGQATFGYGYTFGSGTRLTVV.

The chain combines TRBV30 with TRBJ2-7; TRBD1 is a possible D gene (6 bases). Per germline, CDR1 GTSNPN and CDR2 SVGIG (reference sequence). CDR3 length: 13 residues. V gave up 0 bases and J gave up 12 bases, with 18 bases separating them. The CDR3 protein is CAWSVSSGASLYF. The CDR3 DNA follows: TGTGCCTGGAGTGTATCATCAGGGGCCAGCCTGTACTTC.

The V and J genes are TRBV20-1 and TRBJ2-1; D is ambiguous. CDR1 and CDR2 (germline): DFQATT, SNEGSKA (reference sequence). Trimming stripped 6 bases from V and 5 bases from J, with 8 bases between. The CDR3 is made up of 11 amino acids. CDR3 in DNA: TGCAGTGCGGGGAAGAACAATGAGCAGTTCTTC. As protein: CSAGKNNEQFF.

This clone turned up a few times. This sequence joins TRBV2 and TRBJ2-5; 10 bases fit TRBD2. Looked up from germline, CDR1 is SNHLY and CDR2 is FYNNEI. Trimming removed 7 bases from V and 2 bases from J; junction bases left unmatched: 10. The CDR3 is 16 amino acids. In DNA form, the CDR3 reads TGTGCCAGCAACCTGCTAGGACTAGCGGTTCAAGAGACCCAGTACTTC. As protein: CASNLLGLAVQETQYF.

The sample holds one count of this clone. The rearrangement uses TRBV5-4 and TRBJ1-2; weak D call: TRBD1 (6 bases). The V end was cut by 4 bases, the J end by 0 bases, with 10 bases between. CDR1 is SGHNT, CDR2 YYREEE, per germline (reference sequence). The CDR3 runs 14 residues. CDR3 region: CASSPGQSNYGYTF. The CDR3 DNA sequence: TGTGCCAGCAGCCCAGGACAGTCTAACTATGGCTACACCTTC.

The rearrangement joins TRBV7-2 to TRBJ2-5, with D hard to call. Germline V gene sequence: CDR1 SGHTA, CDR2 FQGNSA. Trimming left V 5 bases short and J 3 bases short, with 13 bases between. This CDR3 has 14 amino acids. The CDR3 DNA follows: TGTGCCAGCAGCCCGATGGGGTCTGAAGAGACCCAGTACTTC. It encodes CASSPMGSEETQYF.

The V and J genes are TRBV5-1 and TRBJ2-1, with 11 nucleotides matching TRBD1. CDR1 is SGHRS and CDR2 is YFSETQ in the germline V gene. The CDR3 has 13 residues. Trimming at V came to 7 bases and at J to 5 bases, leaving 2 bases not matched to a gene. CDR3 sequence reads: CASGQGANNEQFF. The CDR3 region has the DNA TGCGCCAGCGGACAGGGGGCTAACAATGAGCAGTTCTTC.

The chain links TRBV30 to TRBJ2-2; D ambiguous. Germline lookup yields CDR1 GTSNPN and CDR2 SVGIG (reference sequence). The CDR3 has 13 amino acids. With 3 bases removed from V and 6 bases from J, the gap between germline ends came to 11 bases. CDR3 DNA sequence: TGTGCCTGGAGAGGAACGTACTCCGGGGAGCTGTTTTTT. Its protein product is CAWRGTYSGELFF.

The chain is built from TRBV6-5 and TRBJ2-3; D remains ambiguous. This CDR3 has 15 amino acids. Trimming left V 2 bases short and J 0 bases short, with 9 bases between. The germline V gene has CDR1 MNHEY and CDR2 SVGAGI. The CDR3 region is CASSYARTSTDTQYF. The CDR3 DNA reads as TGTGCCAGCAGTTACGCCCGGACGAGCACAGATACGCAGTATTTT.

This clone showed up just a few times. The chain has TRBV29-1 and TRBJ1-5, with unresolved D. Germline V lookup: CDR1 SQVTM, CDR2 ANQGSEA. Trimming shortened V by 5 bases and J by 0 bases, and 11 bases separated the two germline ends. This CDR3 is built from 14 residues. CDR3 bases: TGCAGCGTTCGAGGCATTAATAGCAATCAGCCCCAGCATTTT. This sequence encodes CSVRGINSNQPQHF.

The rearrangement joins TRBV7-8 to TRBJ2-5; D is possibly TRBD2 (6 bases). V was pared by 5 bases and J by 7 bases, with 11 bases between. CDR1 and CDR2 (germline): SGHVS, FQNEAQ. The CDR3 is made up of 12 amino acids. The CDR3 reads CASSPEGRTQYF. CDR3 in DNA: TGTGCCAGCAGCCCGGAGGGTAGGACCCAGTACTTC.

The chain combines TRBV30 with TRBJ2-7; 7 nucleotides align to TRBD2. Germline CDR1 reads GTSNPN; CDR2 reads SVGIG (reference sequence). The CDR3 is made up of 15 amino acids. V shed 2 bases, J shed 2 bases, and the junction held 9 bases outside the gene matches. CDR3 nucleotide sequence: TGTGCCTGGAGTATCTCCTCCGGACTAGCCTACGAGCAGTACTTC. Its protein is CAWSISSGLAYEQYF.

J is TRBJ2-7 and V is TRBV9, with 7 bases matching TRBD1. CDR1 and CDR2 (germline): SGDLS, YYNGEE. The CDR3 extends over 15 amino acids. V shed 0 bases, J shed 2 bases, and the junction held 5 bases outside the gene matches. Here the CDR3 reads CASSVGPQGPYEQYF. CDR3 DNA: TGTGCCAGCAGCGTAGGGCCACAGGGGCCCTACGAGCAGTACTTC.

This clone was detected a few times. CDR3 coding DNA: TGTGCCAGCAGCAATGACAGAAGCTCCTACAATGAGCAGTTCTTC. This codes for CASSNDRSSYNEQFF. The V gene is TRBV7-9, the J gene TRBJ2-1; perhaps TRBD1 as D (5 bases). Deletions cut 5 bases from V and 0 bases from J, with 11 bases between. Looked up from germline, CDR1 is SEHNR and CDR2 is FQNEAQ (reference sequence). The CDR3 covers 15 residues.

This chain joins TRBV30 and TRBJ2-7; D call uncertain. The CDR3 has 15 amino acids. V gave up 2 bases and J gave up 3 bases, with 17 bases separating them. Germline lookup yields CDR1 GTSNPN and CDR2 SVGIG (reference sequence). CDR3 amino acids: CAWSNPVKGIYEQYF. The CDR3 DNA reads TGTGCCTGGAGTAACCCCGTCAAGGGTATCTACGAGCAGTACTTC. The full variable domain, completed using reference TRBV30 and TRBJ2-7, is SQTIHQWPATLVQPVGSPLSLECTVEGTSNPNLYWYRQAAGRGLQLLFYSVGIGQISSEVPQNLSASRPQDRQFILSSKKLLLSDSGFYLCAWSNPVKGIYEQYFGPGTRLTVT.

The V gene is TRBV11-1, the J gene TRBJ1-2; TRBD1 is a possible D gene (6 bases). This CDR3 is built from 15 residues. Germline values: CDR1 SGHAT, CDR2 FQDESV (reference sequence). Trimming removed 5 bases from V and 6 bases from J, with 19 bases in between. The CDR3 DNA follows: TGTGCCAGCAGCCCATACACCACAGGGTCGGATGGCTACACCTTC. This codes for CASSPYTTGSDGYTF.

This clone was found many times. The same CDR3 is also encoded by other DNA sequences in this sample. The chain carries TRBV6-6 and TRBJ1-1; unclear D gene. Per the germline V gene, CDR1 is MNHNY and CDR2 is SVGAGI (reference sequence). The CDR3 sequence is 13 residues long. V gave up 0 bases and J gave up 0 bases, with 2 bases separating them. CDR3 coding DNA: TGTGCCAGCAGTTACTCCCTGAACACTGAAGCTTTCTTT. This sequence encodes CASSYSLNTEAFF.

The sample holds a few counts of this clone. This rearrangement joins TRBV20-1 to TRBJ2-7; 7 bases match TRBD1. The germline CDR1 and CDR2 sequences are DFQATT and SNEGSKA (reference sequence). This CDR3 contains 11 residues. V gave up 5 bases and J gave up 2 bases; unmatched junction bases: 0. CDR3 sequence: CSAGTAYEQYF. In DNA, the CDR3 is TGCAGTGCTGGGACAGCCTACGAGCAGTACTTC.

The chain recombines TRBV9 with TRBJ2-5; 9 bases fit TRBD1. This CDR3 is built from 20 residues. The germline gives CDR1 SGDLS, CDR2 YYNGEE. The ends lost 0 bases at V and 2 bases at J; junction bases unmatched: 17. CDR3: CASSVASRVTGGTGQETQYF. DNA for the CDR3: TGTGCCAGCAGCGTAGCTTCCCGGGTTACAGGGGGCACGGGGCAAGAGACCCAGTACTTC.

The chain uses TRBV4-1 and TRBJ1-5; 8 bases match TRBD1. Germline assignment: CDR1 MGHRA and CDR2 YSYEKL. V lost 1 base, J lost 7 bases, and 9 bases stayed unmatched. This CDR3 region has 16 residues. CDR3 protein: CASSQASRTGSQPQHF. CDR3 coding DNA: TGCGCCAGCAGCCAAGCCTCCCGGACAGGGAGCCAGCCCCAGCATTTT.

This chain links TRBV4-1 with TRBJ2-7, with D maybe TRBD2 (6 bases). There are 15 residues in the CDR3. V lost 2 bases to trimming and J lost 5 bases, with 16 bases between them. From germline, CDR1 is MGHRA and CDR2 YSYEKL. The CDR3 bases are TGCGCCAGCAGCCAAATCGGGACTCGAAGGCACGAGCAGTACTTC. Translated: CASSQIGTRRHEQYF.

CDR3 sequence reads: CAWSVQGSEKLFF. The CDR3 region has the DNA TGTGCCTGGAGTGTACAGGGTAGTGAAAAACTGTTTTTT. This chain joins TRBV30 and TRBJ1-4; D is perhaps TRBD1 (6 bases). This CDR3 is 13 amino acids long. Germline loops: CDR1 GTSNPN, CDR2 SVGIG (reference sequence). V lost 0 bases and J lost 7, with 9 bases in between.

The chain has TRBV25-1 and TRBJ1-4; D may be TRBD1 (6 bases). There are 14 residues in the CDR3. CDR1 MGHDK and CDR2 SYGVNS come from the germline V gene. V was clipped by 2 bases and J by 9 bases, with 13 bases between them. The CDR3 protein is CASSETGGAKKLFF. In nucleotides, the CDR3 is TGTGCCAGCAGTGAAACGGGGGGGGCCAAAAAACTGTTTTTT.

The chain is built from TRBV27 and TRBJ1-3; D perhaps matches TRBD1 (6 bases). The CDR3 spans 17 residues. From germline, CDR1 is MNHEY and CDR2 SMNVEV (reference sequence). The V and J ends lost 2 bases and 0 bases respectively, with 14 bases between them. CDR3 loop: CASSLRFPGHSGNTIYF. The CDR3 DNA sequence: TGTGCCAGCAGTTTAAGGTTTCCGGGACACTCTGGAAACACCATATATTTT.